The 18 T cell receptor beta chains below were found in one sample sequenced in a study of CDR3 diversity in severe acne. TCRdb re-called the PCR reads through MiXCR, storing one row per CDR3 protein. The sample consists of over 100,000 distinct CDR3 sequences, approximately 47% of them appearing once. Sequencing was done on a sample of blood. All receptors come from a male donor with acne.

The rearrangement uses TRBV5-6 and TRBJ1-1; TRBD1 aligns across 7 bases. V was clipped by 2 bases and J by 6 bases; unmatched bases: 4. The CDR3 has 13 amino acids. Germline lookup yields CDR1 SGHDT and CDR2 YYEEEE. CDR3 region: CASSFTGAAEAFF. In DNA, the CDR3 is TGTGCCAGCAGCTTCACAGGGGCCGCTGAAGCTTTCTTT.

The chain recombines TRBV27 with TRBJ2-3, with 7 bases identical to TRBD1. Germline lookup yields CDR1 MNHEY and CDR2 SMNVEV (reference sequence). V gave up 0 bases and J gave up 6 bases; unmatched junction bases: 3. The CDR3 is 14 residues long. CDR3 sequence: CASSLSTGWDTQYF. CDR3 sequence (DNA): TGTGCCAGCAGTTTATCGACAGGGTGGGATACGCAGTATTTT.

The CDR3 bases are TGCAGTGCTAAGCTTAGCGGGACCCATGAGCAGTTCTTC. This translates into CSAKLSGTHEQFF. The V call is TRBV20-1, the J call TRBJ2-1, with 8 bases aligning to TRBD2. This CDR3 spans 13 amino acids. Germline lookup yields CDR1 DFQATT and CDR2 SNEGSKA (reference sequence). The junction had 7 bases not matched to a gene; V was cut back by 4 bases and J by 8 bases.

This clonotype is labeled as medium-sized. The CDR3, as DNA: TGTGCCAGCAGTGATCAGGCCCTGGCTGGCTACACCTTC. Protein product: CASSDQALAGYTF. The rearrangement joins TRBV2 to TRBJ1-2; D unresolved. The length of the CDR3 is 13 residues. The germline CDR1 and CDR2 sequences are SNHLY and FYNNEI. Trimming stripped 3 bases from V and 7 bases from J, with 12 bases between.

Many counts were recorded for this clonotype. This chain uses TRBV20-1 with TRBJ1-2; D might be TRBD1 (5 bases). Trimming took off 0 bases at V and 2 bases at J, with 13 bases between the two ends. There are 15 residues in the CDR3. The germline V gene has CDR1 DFQATT and CDR2 SNEGSKA (reference sequence). The CDR3 loop is CSARDQRGANYGYTF. DNA for the CDR3: TGCAGTGCTAGAGATCAGAGGGGCGCGAACTATGGCTACACCTTC.

The rearrangement links TRBV7-9 to TRBJ2-2, with D possibly TRBD1 on 5 matching bases. Trimming left V 5 bases short and J 0 bases short, with 19 bases between. Germline CDR1 SEHNR, CDR2 FQNEAQ (reference sequence). This CDR3 contains 18 residues. CDR3 in DNA: TGTGCCAGCAGCCCCCCCCGGCTACAGGAGTCGAACACCGGGGAGCTGTTTTTT. It yields the protein CASSPPRLQESNTGELFF.

This clonotype was counted at least ten times. This chain uses TRBV4-1 with TRBJ2-6, with D unresolved. This CDR3 contains 14 residues. Trimming took 4 bases from V and 3 from J, leaving 7 bases between them. Germline assignment: CDR1 MGHRA and CDR2 YSYEKL. The CDR3 region is CASSLPLGANVLTF. The CDR3 DNA reads as TGCGCCAGCAGCCTTCCTCTTGGGGCCAACGTCCTGACTTTC.

CDR3 coding DNA: TGCAGTGCCACGACAGGGGGATCTGGGGCCAACGTCCTGACTTTC. Its translation: CSATTGGSGANVLTF. This chain connects TRBV20-1 to TRBJ2-6; TRBD1 matches at 9 bases. With 6 bases clipped from V and 1 base from J, the junction kept 4 bases outside the gene matches. Germline CDR1 reads DFQATT; CDR2 reads SNEGSKA (reference sequence). The CDR3 has 15 residues.

As regards this clonotype: Since a much larger clone is just one base distant, this may be a read error. V usage is TRBV14 and J usage is TRBJ2-5, with 8 bases matching TRBD1. The CDR3 runs to 16 residues. Germline CDR1 and CDR2: SGHDN and FVKESK. Germline trimming cut 6 bases from V and 2 bases from J; bases unmatched to any gene: 11. Written as DNA, the CDR3 is TGTGCCAGCAGTGGATCTCCGGGACAGGTTCAAGAGACCCAGTACTTC. Translated: CASSGSPGQVQETQYF.

The genes are TRBV7-3 and TRBJ1-2, with a weak D call TRBD1 (5 bases). This CDR3 region has 19 residues. In germline, CDR1 is SGHTA, CDR2 FQGTGA. V shed 2 bases and J shed 4 bases, with 26 bases lying between them. The CDR3 bases are TGTGCCAGCAGCTTAGGGGACGCCTCCTACAATGAGCAGGGCTATGGCTACACCTTC. This codes for CASSLGDASYNEQGYGYTF.

This chain joins TRBV19 and TRBJ2-3, with a tentative D call TRBD1 (6 bases). V was cut by 9 bases and J by 0 bases, with 13 bases left in between. Per germline, CDR1 LNHDA and CDR2 SQIVND (reference sequence). The CDR3 covers 14 residues. The CDR3 coding sequence is TGTGCCAGCAGCCTACAGGGCAGCACAGATACGCAGTATTTT. Translating it yields CASSLQGSTDTQYF. Full variable domain (missing parts from reference TRBV19 and TRBJ2-3): DGGITQSPKYLFRKEGQNVTLSCEQNLNHDAMYWYRQDPGQGLRLIYYSQIVNDFQKGDIAEGYSVSREKKESFPLTVTSAQKNPTAFYLCASSLQGSTDTQYFGPGTRLTVL.

By share of the sample, this clonotype is medium-sized. This CDR3 is CAIRQTYEQYF. As DNA, the CDR3 is TGTGCCATACGTCAGACCTACGAGCAGTACTTC. The chain links TRBV10-3 to TRBJ2-7; D remains unclear. The CDR3 contains 11 residues. Trimming took off 9 bases at V and 2 bases at J, with 8 bases between the two ends. Germline V gene sequence: CDR1 ENHRY, CDR2 SYGVKD.

J is TRBJ2-7 and V is TRBV29-1; the match to TRBD1 covers 11 bases. CDR1 is SQVTM, CDR2 ANQGSEA, per germline. Losses at the gene ends were 4 bases for V and 5 bases for J; bases not matched to a gene: 1. The CDR3 is 12 amino acids. The CDR3 region is CSVVGQGDEQYF. DNA of the CDR3: TGCAGCGTTGTGGGACAGGGGGACGAGCAGTACTTC.

This clonotype was observed a few times. The J gene is TRBJ2-7, the V gene TRBV13; the D call may be TRBD1 or TRBD2 (6 bases each). Looked up from germline, CDR1 is PRHDT and CDR2 is FYEKMQ (reference sequence). Trimming cost V 2 bases and J 4 bases, with 12 bases left between them. CDR3 length: 14 amino acids. The CDR3 DNA reads as TGTGCCAGCAGCTTAAAGGGGGGTAGTTACGAGCAGTACTTC. Protein sequence: CASSLKGGSYEQYF.

The chain carries TRBV19 and TRBJ2-3; tentatively, D is TRBD2 (5 bases). The length of the CDR3 is 20 residues. Germline CDR1 LNHDA, CDR2 SQIVND (reference sequence). The germline V and J ends were trimmed by 5 bases and 1 base, with 28 bases remaining between them. The CDR3 DNA is TGTGCCAGTAGTGTAGGACTGGCGGGTTATCTACCTACTTGCACAGATACGCAGTATTTT. As protein: CASSVGLAGYLPTCTDTQYF.

The sample holds many counts of this clonotype. The chain carries TRBV11-2 and TRBJ2-5; TRBD2 matches at 7 bases. The CDR3 length is 14 residues. Germline CDR1 reads SGHAT; CDR2 reads FQNNGV. J was trimmed by 5 bases and V by 1 base; bases with no gene match: 4. For the CDR3, the DNA is TGTGCCAGCAGCTTAGCGGGAGGAGGGGAGACCCAGTACTTC. Protein: CASSLAGGGETQYF.

As for this clonotype: One end of the junction fails to match germline, which may point to a read error. The chain uses TRBV20-1 and TRBJ1-5, with D tentatively TRBD1 (5 bases). The CDR3 extends over 17 amino acids. Germline CDR1 and CDR2: DFQATT and SNEGSKA (reference sequence). DNA of the CDR3: TGCAGTGCTAGAGAGGCCCGGGGGGTTTATAGCGATCAGCCCCAGCATTTT. Amino acid sequence: CSAREARGVYSDQPQHF.

This clonotype was observed at least ten times. This rearrangement joins TRBV19 to TRBJ2-7; tentative D call: TRBD2 (6 bases). The length of the CDR3 is 13 residues. The V and J ends lost 10 bases and 2 bases respectively, with 15 bases between them. Germline loops: CDR1 LNHDA, CDR2 SQIVND (reference sequence). This chain's CDR3 is CANVTGEPYEQYV. The CDR3 DNA is TGTGCCAATGTCACGGGGGAACCCTACGAGCAGTACGTC.